The 10 T cell receptor beta chains given below trace back to one sample, sequenced in a study of shared clonotypes between healthy human individuals. Terminally differentiated effector memory CD45RA+ cells were excluded by CCR7 positive selection of CD45RO-negative cells. TCRdb keeps only in-frame clones here, not all; method: immunoSEQ multiplex PCR. The top ten hold around 0.11% of the sample, which has 500,000 to 700,000 clones, about 95% seen once. Sample: naive CD8+ T cells sorted from blood. These receptors all come from a woman in her 30s in good health.

This clone was seen once. The CDR3 DNA follows: TGTGCCAGCAGCTTACAGGGAGGCGTCACTGAAGCTTTCTTT. It yields the protein CASSLQGGVTEAFF. This sequence joins TRBV27 and TRBJ1-1; D is possibly TRBD1 (6 bases). The CDR3 is made up of 14 amino acids. Germline values: CDR1 MNHEY, CDR2 SMNVEV (reference sequence). Deletions cut 6 bases from V and 4 bases from J, with 15 bases between.

This rearrangement joins TRBV9 to TRBJ2-7; 9 bases agree with TRBD2. The CDR3 is made up of 16 amino acids. CDR1 and CDR2 from the germline V gene are SGDLS and YYNGEE. V lost 0 bases, J lost 3 bases, and 7 bases stayed unmatched. CDR3 amino acids: CASSVGQTSGDYEQYF. In DNA form, the CDR3 reads TGTGCCAGCAGCGTAGGTCAGACTAGCGGAGACTACGAGCAGTACTTC.

The chain has TRBV6-1 and TRBJ1-3, with 9 bases lining up with TRBD1. V lost 6 bases, J lost 7 bases, and 7 bases stayed unmatched. Germline-derived CDR1 and CDR2 are MNHNS and SASEGT. This CDR3 has 14 amino acids. The CDR3 loop is CASRGQGFWNTIYF. The CDR3 DNA reads as TGTGCCAGCAGGGGACAGGGTTTTTGGAACACCATATATTTT.

The chain is built from TRBV9 and TRBJ2-5; 14 nucleotides align to TRBD2. Unmatched junction bases numbered 4, after V lost 3 bases and J lost 3 bases. Germline V gene data show CDR1 as SGDLS and CDR2 as YYNGEE. CDR3 length: 16 amino acids. For the CDR3, the DNA is TGTGCCAGCAGCGCCCAGACTAGCGGGAGGGAAGAGACCCAGTACTTC. It specifies CASSAQTSGREETQYF.

Note on this clone: Additional DNA sequences in this sample encode the identical CDR3. The chain uses TRBV13 and TRBJ1-2, with D perhaps matching TRBD1 (5 bases). The V and J ends lost 3 bases and 4 bases respectively, with 6 bases between them. Germline V CDR1 and CDR2: PRHDT, FYEKMQ (reference sequence). This CDR3 has 12 amino acids. CDR3 amino acids: CASSLGVYGYTF. The CDR3 DNA is TGTGCCAGCAGCTTGGGGGTCTATGGCTACACCTTC.

This chain joins TRBV30 and TRBJ2-1; D perhaps matches TRBD2 (5 bases). In germline, CDR1 is GTSNPN, CDR2 SVGIG (reference sequence). CDR3 length equals 13 residues. Between the trimmed V and J ends, which lost 3 bases and 3 bases, there was a span of 9 bases. The CDR3 DNA reads as TGTGCCTGGAGCCCTACTAGCTACAATGAGCAGTTCTTC. This encodes CAWSPTSYNEQFF.

The J gene is TRBJ1-1, the V gene TRBV27; D ambiguous. The CDR3 totals 14 residues. Germline CDR1 reads MNHEY; CDR2 reads SMNVEV (reference sequence). Trimming removed 2 bases at V and 2 bases at J, with 9 bases between. CDR3 sequence reads: CASSLADVNTEAFF. The DNA of the CDR3 is TGTGCCAGCAGTTTAGCGGACGTAAACACTGAAGCTTTCTTT.

The V gene is TRBV2, the J gene TRBJ2-5; no firm D call. The J call is in doubt because the DNA end fits TRBJ2-7 better. This CDR3 spans 13 amino acids. Germline-derived CDR1 and CDR2 are SNHLY and FYNNEI. The CDR3 DNA follows: TGTGCCAGCAGTGCCGGTTCCACCTACGAGCAGTACTTC. Protein product: CASSAGSTYEQYF.

The rearrangement uses TRBV2 and TRBJ2-7; 10 bases map to TRBD1. The germline V gene encodes CDR1 SNHLY and CDR2 FYNNEI. Trimming took 4 bases from V and 2 from J; bases not matched to a gene: 14. The CDR3 sequence is 18 residues long. Written as DNA, the CDR3 is TGTGCCAGCAGTGGTGCGGGACAGGGGACTTATAAACCCTACGAGCAGTACTTC. Translating gives CASSGAGQGTYKPYEQYF.

The genes are TRBV5-6 and TRBJ2-7; TRBD1 agrees at 9 bases. The length of the CDR3 is 14 residues. V shed 2 bases, J shed 4 bases, and the junction held 4 bases outside the gene matches. From germline, CDR1 is SGHDT and CDR2 YYEEEE. The CDR3 loop is CASSFTTGGYEQYF. The DNA of the CDR3 is TGTGCCAGCAGCTTCACGACAGGGGGTTACGAGCAGTACTTC.